Included here is one T cell receptor beta chain sequence, with context. This sample was taken from a study of cytomegalovirus exposure and HLA in healthy donors. The CDR3 spans 12 residues. V was pared by 10 bases and J by 8 bases, with 17 bases between. The germline V gene has CDR1 LNHDA and CDR2 SQIVND (reference sequence). The PCR had 60 Vbeta and 13 Jbeta primers. Generated by immunoSEQ multiplex PCR, the TCRdb table keeps only in-frame clones and is missing some. Counted here are some 150,000 clones, roughly 80% occurring once; the ten biggest clones make up 6.5% to 8%. The TCR was taken from a woman aged 40 to 50 in good health and CMV-seropositive. The sequencing input was PBMCs. The chain links TRBV19 to TRBJ1-2, with D perhaps TRBD1 (5 bases). The CDR3 coding sequence is TGTGCCACCGCGGGGGAAGTTTCGGGCTACACCTTC. Translation gives CATAGEVSGYTF.